The entry below gives a single T cell receptor (beta chain) sequence along with its context. What it binds is not known. This CDR3 spans 13 amino acids. The germline gives CDR1 ENHRY, CDR2 SYGVKD. Trimming removed 1 base from V and 6 bases from J, with 7 bases in between. Preparation of the TCRbeta library involved a method that used unique molecular identifiers. TCRdb re-derived calls from the PCR reads in MiXCR, one entry per CDR3 protein. Among 45,000 to 55,000 distinct CDR3 sequences listed, about a tenth were seen once. The record originates from a study of T-cell reconstitution after alpha-beta-depleted transplantation in children. The study's findings and limits: The study reportedly traced alpha-beta T cells about two months after transplant to several hundred expanded graft clones.

This material consisted of PBMCs, mostly from graft donor cells, taken 60 days after TCRalphabeta/CD19-depleted stem cell transplant. This TCR was recovered from a male patient aged 2 to 9 who had a stem cell transplant for chronic granulomatous disease, so the T cells may come from the graft donor. The chain combines TRBV10-3 with TRBJ2-1; D call uncertain. CDR3 loop: CAISELVSNEQFF. Written as DNA, the CDR3 is TGTGCCATCAGTGAGTTAGTCTCCAATGAGCAGTTCTTC.